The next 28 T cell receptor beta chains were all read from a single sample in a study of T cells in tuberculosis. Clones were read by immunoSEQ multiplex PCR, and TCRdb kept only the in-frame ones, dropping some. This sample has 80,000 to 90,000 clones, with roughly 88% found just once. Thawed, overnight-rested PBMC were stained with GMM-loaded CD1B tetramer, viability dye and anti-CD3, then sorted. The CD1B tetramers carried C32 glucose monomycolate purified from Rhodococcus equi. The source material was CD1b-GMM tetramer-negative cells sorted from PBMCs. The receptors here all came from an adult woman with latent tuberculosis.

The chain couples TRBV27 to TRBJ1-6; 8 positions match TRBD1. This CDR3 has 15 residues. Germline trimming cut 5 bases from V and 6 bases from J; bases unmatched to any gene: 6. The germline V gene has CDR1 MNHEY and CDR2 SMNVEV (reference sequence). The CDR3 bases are TGTGCCAGCAGTGCGCTGACAGGGGCTAATTCACCCCTCCACTTT. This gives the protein CASSALTGANSPLHF.

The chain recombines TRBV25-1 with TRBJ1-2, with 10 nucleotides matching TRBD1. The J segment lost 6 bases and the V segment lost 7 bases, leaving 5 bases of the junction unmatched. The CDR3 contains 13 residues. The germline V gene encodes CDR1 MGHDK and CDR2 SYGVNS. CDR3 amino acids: CASTWTGGNGYTF. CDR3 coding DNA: TGTGCCAGCACATGGACAGGGGGAAATGGCTACACCTTC.

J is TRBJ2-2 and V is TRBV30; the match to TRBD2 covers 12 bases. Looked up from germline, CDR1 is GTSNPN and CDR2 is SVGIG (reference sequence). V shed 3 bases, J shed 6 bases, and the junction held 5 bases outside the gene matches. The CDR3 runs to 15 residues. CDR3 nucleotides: TGTGCCTGGAGGCTAGCGGGGGGGCTGGCCGGGGAGCTGTTTTTT. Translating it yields CAWRLAGGLAGELFF.

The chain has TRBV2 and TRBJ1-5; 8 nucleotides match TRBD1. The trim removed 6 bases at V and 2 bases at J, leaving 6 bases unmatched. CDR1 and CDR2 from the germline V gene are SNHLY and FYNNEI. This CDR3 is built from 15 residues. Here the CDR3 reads CASRGTGFGNQPQHF. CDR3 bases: TGTGCCAGCAGAGGGACAGGATTCGGCAATCAGCCCCAGCATTTT. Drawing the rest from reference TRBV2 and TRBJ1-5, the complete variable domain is EPEVTQTPSHQVTQMGQEVILRCVPISNHLYFYWYRQILGQKVEFLVSFYNNEISEKSEIFDDQFSVERPDGSNFTLKIRSTKLEDSAMYFCASRGTGFGNQPQHFGDGTRLSIL.

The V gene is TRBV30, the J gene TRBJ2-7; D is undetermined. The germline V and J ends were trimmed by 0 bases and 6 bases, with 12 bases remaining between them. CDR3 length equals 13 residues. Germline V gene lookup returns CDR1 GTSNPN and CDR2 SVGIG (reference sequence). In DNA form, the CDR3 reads TGTGCCTGGAGTGTTACTACAACCGGCGAGCAGTACTTC. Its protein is CAWSVTTTGEQYF.

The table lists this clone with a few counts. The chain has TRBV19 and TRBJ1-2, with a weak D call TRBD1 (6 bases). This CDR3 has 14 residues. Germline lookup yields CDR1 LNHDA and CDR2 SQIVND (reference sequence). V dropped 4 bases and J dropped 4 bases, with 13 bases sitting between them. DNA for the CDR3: TGTGCCAGTAGTACCAGACAGGAAACCTATGGCTACACCTTC. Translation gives CASSTRQETYGYTF.

This CDR3 is CASSIGQDSGNTIYF. The CDR3 DNA follows: TGTGCCAGTAGTATAGGACAGGACTCTGGAAACACCATATATTTT. The chain links TRBV19 to TRBJ1-3, with D perhaps TRBD1 (6 bases). The CDR3 sequence is 15 residues long. The ends were cut back, 1 base at V and 0 bases at J, with 7 bases in the middle. The germline V gene encodes CDR1 LNHDA and CDR2 SQIVND (reference sequence). Together with reference TRBV19 and TRBJ1-3, the CDR3 gives the full variable domain: DGGITQSPKYLFRKEGQNVTLSCEQNLNHDAMYWYRQDPGQGLRLIYYSQIVNDFQKGDIAEGYSVSREKKESFPLTVTSAQKNPTAFYLCASSIGQDSGNTIYFGEGSWLTVV.

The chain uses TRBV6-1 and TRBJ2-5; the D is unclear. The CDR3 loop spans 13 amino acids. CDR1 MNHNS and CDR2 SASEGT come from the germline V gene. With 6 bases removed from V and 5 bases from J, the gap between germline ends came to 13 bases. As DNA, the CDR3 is TGTGCCAGCAGCCCATATTTCCAGGAGACCCAGTACTTC. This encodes CASSPYFQETQYF.

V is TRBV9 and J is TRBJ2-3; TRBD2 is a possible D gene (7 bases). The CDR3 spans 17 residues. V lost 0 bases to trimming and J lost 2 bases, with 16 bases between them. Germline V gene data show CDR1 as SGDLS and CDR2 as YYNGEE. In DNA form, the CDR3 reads TGTGCCAGCAGCGTAGCTGGCGGGGGCCACCTCACAGATACGCAGTATTTT. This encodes CASSVAGGGHLTDTQYF.

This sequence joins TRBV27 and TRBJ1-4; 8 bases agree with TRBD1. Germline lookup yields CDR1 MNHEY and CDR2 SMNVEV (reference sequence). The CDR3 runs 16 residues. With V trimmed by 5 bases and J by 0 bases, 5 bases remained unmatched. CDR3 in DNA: TGTGCCAGCAGTCCAGGACAGGGCGCAACTAATGAAAAACTGTTTTTT. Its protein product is CASSPGQGATNEKLFF.

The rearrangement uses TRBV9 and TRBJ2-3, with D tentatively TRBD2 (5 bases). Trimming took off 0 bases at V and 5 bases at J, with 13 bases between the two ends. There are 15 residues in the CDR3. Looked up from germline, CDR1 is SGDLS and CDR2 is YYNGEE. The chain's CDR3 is CASSVDGRNIDTQYF. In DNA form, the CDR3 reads TGTGCCAGCAGCGTAGATGGGAGAAACATAGATACGCAGTATTTT.

CDR3 in DNA: TGCAGCGTTGATATCTCTGGGGAGGGCTACACCTTC. As protein: CSVDISGEGYTF. The V call is TRBV29-1, the J call TRBJ1-2; D is unclear. CDR1 SQVTM and CDR2 ANQGSEA come from the germline V gene. The CDR3 has 12 residues. V lost 3 bases, J lost 8 bases, and 13 bases lay in between.

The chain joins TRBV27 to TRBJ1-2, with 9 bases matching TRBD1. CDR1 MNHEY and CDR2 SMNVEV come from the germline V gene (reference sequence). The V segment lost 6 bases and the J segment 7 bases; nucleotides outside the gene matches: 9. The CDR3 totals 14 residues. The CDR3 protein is CASSITGGRGGYTF. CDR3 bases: TGTGCCAGCAGCATCACAGGGGGCCGAGGTGGCTACACCTTC.

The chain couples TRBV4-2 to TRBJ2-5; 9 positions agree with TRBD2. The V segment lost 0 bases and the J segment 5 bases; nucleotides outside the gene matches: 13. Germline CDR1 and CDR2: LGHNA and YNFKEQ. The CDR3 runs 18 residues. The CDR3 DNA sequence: TGTGCCAGCAGCCAAGACCGGCGGGGGGGGGATTCGCGGGAGACCCAGTACTTC. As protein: CASSQDRRGGDSRETQYF.

CDR3 sequence reads: CASSQDLGGDGDDTQYF. CDR3 bases: TGTGCCAGCAGCCAAGATCTGGGCGGGGACGGGGATGATACGCAGTATTTT. The chain is built from TRBV4-2 and TRBJ2-3, with D tentatively TRBD2 (6 bases). The V gene lost 0 bases and the J gene lost 6 bases, with 19 bases spanning the gap. Germline loops: CDR1 LGHNA, CDR2 YNFKEQ. CDR3 length: 17 residues.

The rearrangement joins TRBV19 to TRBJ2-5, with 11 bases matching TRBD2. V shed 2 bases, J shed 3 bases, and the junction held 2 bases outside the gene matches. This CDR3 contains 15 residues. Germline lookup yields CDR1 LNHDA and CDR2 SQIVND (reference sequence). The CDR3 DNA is TGTGCCAGTAGTATATCTAGCGGGGGGAAAGAGACCCAGTACTTC. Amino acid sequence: CASSISSGGKETQYF.

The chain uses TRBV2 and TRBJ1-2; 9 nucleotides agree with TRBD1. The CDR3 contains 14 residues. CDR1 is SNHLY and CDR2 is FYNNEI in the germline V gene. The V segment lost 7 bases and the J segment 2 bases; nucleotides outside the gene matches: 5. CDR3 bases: TGTGCCAGCACCAACAGGGGGCAGAACTATGGCTACACCTTC. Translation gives CASTNRGQNYGYTF.

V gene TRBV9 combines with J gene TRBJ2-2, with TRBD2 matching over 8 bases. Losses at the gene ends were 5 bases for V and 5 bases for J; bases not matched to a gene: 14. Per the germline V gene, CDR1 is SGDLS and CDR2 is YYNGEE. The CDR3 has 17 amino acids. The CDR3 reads CASSDDSGAVRTGELFF. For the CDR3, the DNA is TGTGCCAGCAGTGATGATAGCGGGGCGGTCAGGACCGGGGAGCTGTTTTTT. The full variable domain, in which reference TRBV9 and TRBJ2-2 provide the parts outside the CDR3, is DSGVTQTPKHLITATGQRVTLRCSPRSGDLSVYWYQQSLDQGLQFLIQYYNGEERAKGNILERFSAQQFPDLHSELNLSSLELGDSALYFCASSDDSGAVRTGELFFGEGSRLTVL.

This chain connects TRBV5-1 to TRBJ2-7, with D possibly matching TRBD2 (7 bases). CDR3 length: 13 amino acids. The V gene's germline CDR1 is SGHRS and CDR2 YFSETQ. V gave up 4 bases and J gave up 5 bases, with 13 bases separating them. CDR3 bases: TGCGCCAGCAGCCCGCAGGGGAGGGACGAGCAGTACGTC. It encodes CASSPQGRDEQYV.

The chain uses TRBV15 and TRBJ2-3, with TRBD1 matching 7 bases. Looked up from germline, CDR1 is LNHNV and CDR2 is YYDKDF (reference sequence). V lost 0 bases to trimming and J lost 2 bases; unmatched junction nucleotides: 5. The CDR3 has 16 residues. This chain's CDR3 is CATSRDQRGPTDTQYF. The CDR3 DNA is TGTGCCACCAGCAGAGATCAAAGGGGGCCCACAGATACGCAGTATTTT.

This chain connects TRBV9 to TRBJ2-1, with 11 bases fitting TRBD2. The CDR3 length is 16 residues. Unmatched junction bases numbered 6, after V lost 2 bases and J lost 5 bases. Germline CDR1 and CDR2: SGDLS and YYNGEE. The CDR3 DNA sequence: TGTGCCAGCAGCGTGGCTAGCGGGGGGTTTCACAATGAGCAGTTCTTC. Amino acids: CASSVASGGFHNEQFF. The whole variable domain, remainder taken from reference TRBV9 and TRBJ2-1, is DSGVTQTPKHLITATGQRVTLRCSPRSGDLSVYWYQQSLDQGLQFLIQYYNGEERAKGNILERFSAQQFPDLHSELNLSSLELGDSALYFCASSVASGGFHNEQFFGPGTRLTVL.

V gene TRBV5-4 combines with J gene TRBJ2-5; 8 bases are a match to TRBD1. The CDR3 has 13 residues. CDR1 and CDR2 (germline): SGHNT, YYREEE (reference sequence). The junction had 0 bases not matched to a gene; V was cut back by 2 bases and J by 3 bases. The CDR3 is CASSLQGEETQYF. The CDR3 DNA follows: TGTGCCAGCAGCTTACAGGGGGAAGAGACCCAGTACTTC.

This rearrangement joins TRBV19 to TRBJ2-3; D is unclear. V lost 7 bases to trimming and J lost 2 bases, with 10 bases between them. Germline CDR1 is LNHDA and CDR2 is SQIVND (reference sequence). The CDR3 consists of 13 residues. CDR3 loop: CASTKDNTDTQYF. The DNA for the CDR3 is TGTGCCAGTACCAAAGACAACACAGATACGCAGTATTTT. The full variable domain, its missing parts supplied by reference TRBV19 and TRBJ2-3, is DGGITQSPKYLFRKEGQNVTLSCEQNLNHDAMYWYRQDPGQGLRLIYYSQIVNDFQKGDIAEGYSVSREKKESFPLTVTSAQKNPTAFYLCASTKDNTDTQYFGPGTRLTVL.

The CDR3 region is CSVLVSTDTQYF. The CDR3 DNA is TGCAGCGTTCTAGTAAGCACAGATACGCAGTATTTT. The chain couples TRBV29-1 to TRBJ2-3; D gene unclear. Germline CDR1 and CDR2: SQVTM and ANQGSEA. The CDR3 sequence is 12 residues long. Trimming removed 5 bases from V and 0 bases from J, with 6 bases in between.

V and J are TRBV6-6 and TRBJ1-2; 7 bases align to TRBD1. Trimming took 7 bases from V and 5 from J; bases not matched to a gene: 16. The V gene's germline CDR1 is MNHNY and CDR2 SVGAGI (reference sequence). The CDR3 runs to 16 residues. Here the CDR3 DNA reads TGTGCCAGCACACCCGAGACAGGGCTCTCCCTTTATGGCTACACCTTC. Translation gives CASTPETGLSLYGYTF.

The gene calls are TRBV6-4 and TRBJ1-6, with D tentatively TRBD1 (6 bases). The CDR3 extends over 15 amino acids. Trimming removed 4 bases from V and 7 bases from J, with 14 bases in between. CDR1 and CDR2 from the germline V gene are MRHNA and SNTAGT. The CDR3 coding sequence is TGTGCCAGCAGTGTCCAGGGGAGGGTCAATTCACCCCTCCACTTT. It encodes CASSVQGRVNSPLHF.

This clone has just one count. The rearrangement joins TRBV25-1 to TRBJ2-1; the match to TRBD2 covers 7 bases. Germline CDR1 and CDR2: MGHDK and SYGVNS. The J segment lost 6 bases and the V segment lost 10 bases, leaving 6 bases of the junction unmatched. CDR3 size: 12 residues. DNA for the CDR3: TGTGCCACCCAGCGGGGCGGCAATGAGCAGTTCTTC. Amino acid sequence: CATQRGGNEQFF.

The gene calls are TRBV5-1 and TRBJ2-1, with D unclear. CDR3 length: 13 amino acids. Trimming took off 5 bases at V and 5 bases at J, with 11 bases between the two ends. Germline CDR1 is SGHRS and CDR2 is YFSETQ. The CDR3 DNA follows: TGCGCCAGCAGACCAGACACAGACAATGAGCAGTTCTTC. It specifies CASRPDTDNEQFF.